Below, 27 T cell receptor beta chains from the same sample are listed, as sequenced in a study of cytomegalovirus exposure and HLA in healthy donors. The primer mix had 60 Vbeta and 13 Jbeta primers. TCRdb's copy holds only in-frame clones and misses some; the assay was immunoSEQ multiplex PCR. The table lists about 160,000 clones, 82% of them singletons, with 1.5% in the top ten. Material: PBMCs. Source of these receptors: a male donor in good health and CMV-seronegative.

V is TRBV11-2 and J is TRBJ2-7, with D perhaps TRBD2 (6 bases). The CDR3 length is 14 residues. The V gene lost 10 bases and the J gene lost 3 bases, with 19 bases spanning the gap. Per germline, CDR1 SGHAT and CDR2 FQNNGV. CDR3 DNA sequence: TGTGCCACACGTAGCGGCGGTAAGGACTACGAGCAGTACTTC. Its translation: CATRSGGKDYEQYF.

The chain combines TRBV7-2 with TRBJ2-3; the match to TRBD2 covers 10 bases. Germline values: CDR1 SGHTA, CDR2 FQGNSA. Trimming removed 1 base from V and 4 bases from J; junction bases left unmatched: 2. The CDR3 has 15 residues. As DNA, the CDR3 is TGTGCCAGCAGCTTAGAGCGGGAGGGAGCAGATACGCAGTATTTT. This translates into CASSLEREGADTQYF.

The rearrangement uses TRBV7-8 and TRBJ1-4; 11 positions match TRBD1. The junction had 4 bases not matched to a gene; V was cut back by 0 bases and J by 4 bases. The CDR3 length is 17 residues. Germline assignment: CDR1 SGHVS and CDR2 FQNEAQ. The CDR3 loop reads CASSLARGQGVNEKLFF. In nucleotides, the CDR3 is TGTGCCAGCAGCTTAGCGAGGGGACAGGGGGTTAATGAAAAACTGTTTTTT.

The table lists this clone with a few counts. The gene calls are TRBV5-1 and TRBJ1-2; a possible D gene is TRBD1 (5 bases). V shed 2 bases and J shed 6 bases, with 20 bases lying between them. CDR1 is SGHRS, CDR2 YFSETQ, per germline. CDR3 size: 16 residues. DNA of the CDR3: TGCGCCAGCAGCTTCCGAGTGGGGCAGGGATCGGATGGCTACACCTTC. Translation: CASSFRVGQGSDGYTF.

The chain couples TRBV7-2 to TRBJ1-2; TRBD1 aligns across 8 bases. Germline CDR1 reads SGHTA; CDR2 reads FQGNSA. V gave up 1 base and J gave up 7 bases; unmatched junction bases: 11. This CDR3 spans 16 amino acids. CDR3 loop: CASSLVLRDRSGGYTF. The DNA for the CDR3 is TGTGCCAGCAGCTTAGTACTTAGGGACAGGTCCGGTGGCTACACCTTC.

There are a few counts of this clone. This chain joins TRBV27 and TRBJ2-5; no reliable D call. Germline CDR1 MNHEY, CDR2 SMNVEV (reference sequence). The CDR3 runs 15 residues. The ends were cut back, 1 base at V and 0 bases at J, with 9 bases in the middle. For the CDR3, the DNA is TGTGCCAGCAGTTTATATCGAACATACCAAGAGACCCAGTACTTC. Protein sequence: CASSLYRTYQETQYF.

This clone was seen just once. The gene calls are TRBV30 and TRBJ1-6; D perhaps matches TRBD1 (5 bases). CDR1 is GTSNPN and CDR2 is SVGIG in the germline V gene (reference sequence). This CDR3 has 15 amino acids. V was pared by 4 bases and J by 0 bases, with 10 bases between. This CDR3 is CAWTGISSYNSPLHF. The CDR3 DNA sequence: TGTGCCTGGACAGGGATTTCCTCCTATAATTCACCCCTCCACTTT.

This clone was observed a handful of times. CDR3 nucleotide sequence: TGTGCCAGCAGCGCTCGAGGGAGCTCTGGAAACACCATATATTTT. Translation gives CASSARGSSGNTIYF. V usage is TRBV9 and J usage is TRBJ1-3; D ambiguous. The CDR3 runs to 15 residues. Germline V gene lookup returns CDR1 SGDLS and CDR2 YYNGEE. The V end lost 3 bases, the J end lost 0 bases, and 10 bases lay between the germline ends. Full variable domain (rest looked up from reference TRBV9 and TRBJ1-3): DSGVTQTPKHLITATGQRVTLRCSPRSGDLSVYWYQQSLDQGLQFLIQYYNGEERAKGNILERFSAQQFPDLHSELNLSSLELGDSALYFCASSARGSSGNTIYFGEGSWLTVV.

The V gene is TRBV11-2, the J gene TRBJ2-1, with 10 bases aligning to TRBD2. J lost 5 bases, V lost 5 bases, and 6 bases had no gene match. Germline values: CDR1 SGHAT, CDR2 FQNNGV. This CDR3 spans 15 amino acids. The CDR3 loop reads CASSGLAGANNEQFF. The CDR3 DNA follows: TGTGCCAGCAGCGGCCTAGCGGGAGCCAACAATGAGCAGTTCTTC.

The chain combines TRBV5-1 with TRBJ2-3; unclear D gene. V dropped 0 bases and J dropped 0 bases, with 8 bases sitting between them. The germline V gene has CDR1 SGHRS and CDR2 YFSETQ. This CDR3 spans 15 amino acids. DNA for the CDR3: TGCGCCAGCAGCTTGGGACTCACAAGCACAGATACGCAGTATTTT. Its translation: CASSLGLTSTDTQYF.

This sequence joins TRBV6-5 and TRBJ1-3; TRBD1 might be the D (6 bases). Germline assignment: CDR1 MNHEY and CDR2 SVGAGI. Trimming took 6 bases from V and 0 from J, leaving 12 bases between them. This CDR3 has 15 residues. The CDR3 protein is CASRRGPSSGNTIYF. DNA of the CDR3: TGTGCCAGCAGGCGGGGGCCCTCCTCTGGAAACACCATATATTTT.

This chain links TRBV7-3 with TRBJ2-3; 9 bases are shared with TRBD2. Germline-derived CDR1 and CDR2 are SGHTA and FQGTGA. This CDR3 spans 15 amino acids. Unmatched junction bases numbered 2, after V lost 1 base and J lost 3 bases. The CDR3 sequence: CASSLRLAGTDTQYF. The CDR3 DNA is TGTGCCAGCAGCTTAAGGCTAGCGGGGACAGATACGCAGTATTTT. Based on the CDR3 plus reference TRBV7-3 and TRBJ2-3, the full variable domain is GAGVSQTPSNKVTEKGKYVELRCDPISGHTALYWYRQSLGQGPEFLIYFQGTGAADDSGLPNDRFFAVRPEGSVSTLKIQRTERGDSAVYLCASSLRLAGTDTQYFGPGTRLTVL.

In its sample, this clone was seen a few times. This chain links TRBV5-1 with TRBJ2-5; 9 positions match TRBD1. The CDR3 is 14 amino acids. Looked up from germline, CDR1 is SGHRS and CDR2 is YFSETQ. J was trimmed by 1 base and V by 4 bases; bases with no gene match: 2. DNA of the CDR3: TGCGCCAGCAGCCAGGGACAGGGCCAAGAGACCCAGTACTTC. Translating gives CASSQGQGQETQYF.

V and J are TRBV19 and TRBJ2-3; no reliable D call. V lost 5 bases and J 0 bases, leaving 15 bases between the germline ends. The length of the CDR3 is 16 residues. Germline lookup yields CDR1 LNHDA and CDR2 SQIVND (reference sequence). CDR3 residues: CASSYLGGASTDTQYF. The CDR3 coding sequence is TGTGCCAGTAGTTACCTCGGCGGTGCTAGCACAGATACGCAGTATTTT.

The rearrangement uses TRBV6-5 and TRBJ2-7; 16 nucleotides line up with TRBD2. Germline lookup yields CDR1 MNHEY and CDR2 SVGAGI. Losses at the gene ends were 0 bases for V and 4 bases for J; bases not matched to a gene: 0. This CDR3 is built from 16 residues. The CDR3 reads CASSYSGLAGGYEQYF. The CDR3 nucleotides are TGTGCCAGCAGTTACTCGGGACTAGCGGGAGGGTACGAGCAGTACTTC.

CDR3 nucleotides: TGTGCCACCAGCAGAGCTCAGACTAGCGGGAGCTCCTACGAGCAGTACTTC. Encoded protein: CATSRAQTSGSSYEQYF. J is TRBJ2-7 and V is TRBV15; 12 bases match TRBD2. Per germline, CDR1 LNHNV and CDR2 YYDKDF (reference sequence). This CDR3 has 17 amino acids. Trimming cost V 1 base and J 0 bases; bases outside gene matches: 4.

The chain recombines TRBV30 with TRBJ1-3, with unresolved D. There are 12 residues in the CDR3. The V end lost 5 bases, the J end lost 0 bases, and 5 bases lay between the germline ends. Germline V gives CDR1 GTSNPN, CDR2 SVGIG (reference sequence). CDR3 residues: CAWRDSGNTIYF. The CDR3 DNA is TGTGCCTGGCGGGACTCTGGAAACACCATATATTTT. The full variable domain, with the rest looked up from reference TRBV30 and TRBJ1-3, is SQTIHQWPATLVQPVGSPLSLECTVEGTSNPNLYWYRQAAGRGLQLLFYSVGIGQISSEVPQNLSASRPQDRQFILSSKKLLLSDSGFYLCAWRDSGNTIYFGEGSWLTVV.

The chain uses TRBV11-3 and TRBJ2-2, with 12 bases lining up with TRBD2. This CDR3 is 15 amino acids long. V lost 3 bases, J lost 5 bases, and 1 base stayed unmatched. Germline values: CDR1 SGHNT, CDR2 YENEEA. CDR3 in amino acids: CASSFGLAGTGELFF. The CDR3, as DNA: TGTGCCAGCAGCTTCGGACTAGCGGGAACCGGGGAGCTGTTTTTT.

There are a few counts of this clone. V and J are TRBV7-2 and TRBJ1-3; 10 nucleotides align to TRBD1. The germline gives CDR1 SGHTA, CDR2 FQGNSA. V lost 6 bases, J lost 6 bases, and 8 bases stayed unmatched. The CDR3 extends over 15 amino acids. CDR3 region: CASRMDRGWENTIYF. The DNA for the CDR3 is TGTGCCAGCAGGATGGACAGGGGGTGGGAAAACACCATATATTTT.

This chain links TRBV5-6 with TRBJ2-7; 10 nucleotides line up with TRBD1. Looked up from germline, CDR1 is SGHDT and CDR2 is YYEEEE. After removal of 5 bases from V and 2 bases from J, the junction contained 4 bases not matched to a gene. This CDR3 comprises 14 residues. The CDR3, as DNA: TGTGCCAGCAGAGACAGGGGGCGTCCCTACGAGCAGTACTTC. Translated, it gives CASRDRGRPYEQYF.

This chain joins TRBV27 and TRBJ2-7; 8 bases agree with TRBD2. The V gene's germline CDR1 is MNHEY and CDR2 SMNVEV (reference sequence). The CDR3 loop spans 13 amino acids. V lost 5 bases to trimming and J lost 2 bases; unmatched junction nucleotides: 2. The CDR3 is CASSEREPYEQYF. The CDR3, as DNA: TGTGCCAGCAGTGAGCGGGAGCCCTACGAGCAGTACTTC.

This clone was seen only once. The V call is TRBV25-1, the J call TRBJ1-2, with 11 bases aligning to TRBD1. There are 13 residues in the CDR3. Germline trimming cut 5 bases from V and 6 bases from J; bases unmatched to any gene: 2. CDR1 is MGHDK, CDR2 SYGVNS, per germline. The CDR3, as DNA: TGTGCCAGCAGTTTGGGACAGGGGGATGGCTACACCTTC. Encoded protein: CASSLGQGDGYTF.

The chain uses TRBV6-4 and TRBJ2-2; no clear D gene. This CDR3 has 13 residues. Trimming left V 6 bases short and J 3 bases short, with 8 bases between. CDR1 and CDR2 from the germline V gene are MRHNA and SNTAGT. CDR3 loop: CASREQYTGELFF. Here the CDR3 DNA reads TGTGCCAGCAGGGAACAGTACACCGGGGAGCTGTTTTTT.

The CDR3 DNA is TGCGCCAGCAGTGACCCTGGTCAGGGAGGGACTGAAGCTTTCTTT. Protein sequence: CASSDPGQGGTEAFF. The V gene is TRBV10-1, the J gene TRBJ1-1; D possibly corresponds to TRBD1 (5 bases). From germline, CDR1 is WNHNN and CDR2 SYGVQD (reference sequence). This CDR3 contains 15 residues. The germline V and J ends were trimmed by 3 bases and 5 bases, with 16 bases remaining between them.

About this clone itself: The junction and the germline gene differ at one end; a read error may be behind it. This sequence joins TRBV7-9 and TRBJ2-5, with unresolved D. The CDR3 loop spans 13 amino acids. From germline, CDR1 is SEHNR and CDR2 FQNEAQ (reference sequence). CDR3 residues: CSSSLAPVETQYF. Here the CDR3 DNA reads TGTTCCAGCAGCTTAGCCCCAGTTGAGACCCAGTACTTC.

The gene calls are TRBV7-2 and TRBJ1-4; D is possibly TRBD1 (5 bases). CDR1 is SGHTA, CDR2 FQGNSA, per germline. V shed 1 base and J shed 4 bases, with 13 bases lying between them. The CDR3 is 16 amino acids. The CDR3 region has the DNA TGTGCCAGCAGCTTAGGACAGACAGAAATTAATGAAAAACTGTTTTTT. This encodes CASSLGQTEINEKLFF.

The chain joins TRBV5-1 to TRBJ2-5; TRBD1 is a possible D gene (6 bases). Per germline, CDR1 SGHRS and CDR2 YFSETQ. V shed 1 base and J shed 0 bases, with 13 bases lying between them. The CDR3 has 16 amino acids. For the CDR3, the DNA is TGCGCCAGCAGCTTGTTAGGGACAAAAAACCAAGAGACCCAGTACTTC. Residues: CASSLLGTKNQETQYF.